This record covers a single T cell receptor (beta chain). This sample is drawn from a study of blood T cells in healthy people across ages. This CDR3 contains 15 residues. The V gene lost 0 bases and the J gene lost 7 bases, with 18 bases spanning the gap. Germline V gene sequence: CDR1 DFQATT, CDR2 SNEGSKA (reference sequence). Total RNA was extracted at no less than 6 micrograms per sample. Next came a second PCR, run for about 6 to 12 cycles, which used a sample-barcoded 5' primer along with a J-beta primer mix. One entry per CDR3 protein results from TCRdb running MiXCR on the 5' RACE reads. The sample has just over 1 million distinct CDR3 sequences, over 35% seen once.

This sequence was found in a woman aged 60 to 75 in good health. The sequencing sample was made of blood. The chain links TRBV20-1 to TRBJ1-1; D remains ambiguous. The CDR3 spells CSARDFGGQVDEAFF. The DNA of the CDR3 is TGCAGTGCTAGAGATTTCGGTGGGCAGGTGGATGAAGCTTTCTTT.